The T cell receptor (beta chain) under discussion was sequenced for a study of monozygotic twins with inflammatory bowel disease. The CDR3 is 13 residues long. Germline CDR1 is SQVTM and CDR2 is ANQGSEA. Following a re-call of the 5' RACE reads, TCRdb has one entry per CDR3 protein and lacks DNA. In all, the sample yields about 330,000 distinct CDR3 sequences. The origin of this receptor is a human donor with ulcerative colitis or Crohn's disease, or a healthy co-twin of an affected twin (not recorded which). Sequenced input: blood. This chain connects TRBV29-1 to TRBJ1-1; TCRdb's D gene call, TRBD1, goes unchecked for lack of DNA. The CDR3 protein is CSAVTGVASEAFF.